This T cell receptor beta chain was documented in a study of graft-versus-host responses after intestinal transplantation. About this clone: Its target is not known.

Repertoires were generated with immunoSEQ multiplex PCR, while TCRdb's copy carries only in-frame clones and drops some. The sample shows under 100,000 clones, roughly 92% of them seen only once. The sample consisted of unstimulated CD8+ T cells sorted from spleen or lymph node cells, taken before transplant. The source of this sequence is a human donor who was the organ donor for an intestinal transplant.

CDR3 residues: CASSLGSEGVQTQYF. As DNA, the CDR3 is TGTGCCAGCAGTTTGGGGTCGGAAGGGGTGCAGACCCAGTACTTC. The J gene is TRBJ2-5, the V gene TRBV28; weak D call: TRBD1 (5 bases). Trimming removed 3 bases at V and 6 bases at J, with 17 bases between. CDR3 length: 15 amino acids. Germline V gene sequence: CDR1 MDHEN, CDR2 SYDVKM.